The T cell receptor beta chain described here comes from a study of beta chain features in type 1 diabetes. Study outcomes and limitations: Insertions were fewer and deletions more numerous at VDJ junctions in type 1 diabetes patients. Patients with Type 1 diabetes showed moderately but significantly shorter TCRB CDR3s in all four CD4+ subsets. Cells carrying high TCR expression could end up over-represented when cDNA is sequenced.

This clone has only a few counts. Its specificity is unknown. Expressed TCRB transcripts got sequenced, as all isolated RNA was reverse transcribed. The table came from immunoSEQ multiplex PCR; TCRdb's copy has only in-frame clones and leaves some out. The profile shows over 150,000 clones, 7.8% of them singletons. CDR3 length: 14 amino acids. V was clipped by 3 bases and J by 6 bases; unmatched bases: 3. Germline lookup yields CDR1 MDHEN and CDR2 SYDVKM. The sequence was collected from a woman between 40 and 55 years old with type 1 diabetes. Sample: central memory CD4+ T cells from blood. The chain links TRBV28 to TRBJ1-5; TRBD1 matches at 9 bases. The CDR3 spells CASSFGTGLQPQHF. The CDR3 nucleotides are TGTGCCAGCAGTTTTGGGACAGGGCTTCAGCCCCAGCATTTT.